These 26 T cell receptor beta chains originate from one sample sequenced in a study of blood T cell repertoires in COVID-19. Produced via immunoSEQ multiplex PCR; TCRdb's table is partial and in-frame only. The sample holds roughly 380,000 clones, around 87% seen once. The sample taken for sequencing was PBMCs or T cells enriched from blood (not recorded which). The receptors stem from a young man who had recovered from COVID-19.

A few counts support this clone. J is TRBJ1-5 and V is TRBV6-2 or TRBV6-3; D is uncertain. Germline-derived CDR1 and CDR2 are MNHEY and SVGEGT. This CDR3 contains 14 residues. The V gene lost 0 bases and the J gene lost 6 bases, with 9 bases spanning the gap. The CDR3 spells CASSYSLGGQPQHF. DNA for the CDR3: TGTGCCAGCAGTTACTCACTGGGAGGTCAGCCCCAGCATTTT.

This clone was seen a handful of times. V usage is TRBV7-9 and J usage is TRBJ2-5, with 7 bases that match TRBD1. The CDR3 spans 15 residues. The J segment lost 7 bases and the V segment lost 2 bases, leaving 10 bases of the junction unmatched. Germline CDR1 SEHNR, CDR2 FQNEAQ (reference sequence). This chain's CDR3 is CASSLLKGTVGTQYF. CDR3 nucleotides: TGTGCCAGCAGCTTACTCAAAGGGACAGTTGGGACCCAGTACTTC.

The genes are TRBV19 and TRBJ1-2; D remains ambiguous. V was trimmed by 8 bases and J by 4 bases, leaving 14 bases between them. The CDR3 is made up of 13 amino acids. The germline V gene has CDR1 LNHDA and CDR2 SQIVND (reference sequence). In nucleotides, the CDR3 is TGTGCCAGTGCCCCGGTACCCCCCTATGGCTACACCTTC. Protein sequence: CASAPVPPYGYTF. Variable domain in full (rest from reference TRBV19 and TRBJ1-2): DGGITQSPKYLFRKEGQNVTLSCEQNLNHDAMYWYRQDPGQGLRLIYYSQIVNDFQKGDIAEGYSVSREKKESFPLTVTSAQKNPTAFYLCASAPVPPYGYTFGSGTRLTVV.

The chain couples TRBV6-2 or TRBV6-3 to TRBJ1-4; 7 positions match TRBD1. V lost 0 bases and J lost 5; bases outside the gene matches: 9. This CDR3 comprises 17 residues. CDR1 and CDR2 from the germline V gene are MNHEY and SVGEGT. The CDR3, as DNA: TGTGCCAGCAGTTACTCGTCCCGGGACAGAGTAAATGAAAAACTGTTTTTT. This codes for CASSYSSRDRVNEKLFF.

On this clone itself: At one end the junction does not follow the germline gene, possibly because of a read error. The CDR3 DNA reads TGCGCCAGCAGCTTGGCAGTGGCAGGGGGCTCTTCCCGCGTGAATACTGAAGCTTTCTTT. Its protein is CASSLAVAGGSSRVNTEAFF. The chain has TRBV5-1 and TRBJ1-1, with 8 bases identical to TRBD1. Germline V gives CDR1 SGHRS, CDR2 YFSETQ. This CDR3 has 20 residues.

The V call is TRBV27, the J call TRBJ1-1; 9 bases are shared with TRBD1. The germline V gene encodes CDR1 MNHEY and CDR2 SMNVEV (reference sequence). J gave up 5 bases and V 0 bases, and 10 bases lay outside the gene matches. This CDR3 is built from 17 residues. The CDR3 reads CASSLSNIRTGVTEAFF. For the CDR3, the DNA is TGTGCCAGCAGTTTATCGAATATCCGGACAGGGGTTACTGAAGCTTTCTTT.

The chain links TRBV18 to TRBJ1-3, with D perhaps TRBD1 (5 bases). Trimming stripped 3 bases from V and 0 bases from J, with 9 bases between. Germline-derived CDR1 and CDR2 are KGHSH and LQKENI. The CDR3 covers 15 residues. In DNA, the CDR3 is TGTGCCAGCTCACCCGCAGGGCCCTCTGGAAACACCATATATTTT. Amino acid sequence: CASSPAGPSGNTIYF.

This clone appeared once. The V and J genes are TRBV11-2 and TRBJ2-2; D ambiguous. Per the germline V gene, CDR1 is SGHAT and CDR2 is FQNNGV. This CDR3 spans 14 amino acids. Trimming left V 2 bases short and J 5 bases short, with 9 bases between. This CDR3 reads CASSLRFGTGELFF. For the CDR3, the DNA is TGTGCCAGCAGCTTAAGGTTCGGGACCGGGGAGCTGTTTTTT.

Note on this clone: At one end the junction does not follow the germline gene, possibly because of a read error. Here the CDR3 reads CASIPRTYEKLFF. The DNA of the CDR3 is TGTGCCAGCATACCGCGAACTTATGAAAAACTGTTTTTT. This chain joins TRBV13 and TRBJ1-4; D gene uncertain. In germline, CDR1 is PRHDT, CDR2 FYEKMQ (reference sequence). The CDR3 has 13 residues.

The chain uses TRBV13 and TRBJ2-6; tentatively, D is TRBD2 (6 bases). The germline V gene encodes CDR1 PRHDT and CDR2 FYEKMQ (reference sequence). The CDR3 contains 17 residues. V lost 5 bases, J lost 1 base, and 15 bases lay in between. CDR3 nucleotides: TGTGCCAGCAGCGCCGGGACGGGGACTTCTGGGGCCAACGTCCTGACTTTC. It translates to CASSAGTGTSGANVLTF.

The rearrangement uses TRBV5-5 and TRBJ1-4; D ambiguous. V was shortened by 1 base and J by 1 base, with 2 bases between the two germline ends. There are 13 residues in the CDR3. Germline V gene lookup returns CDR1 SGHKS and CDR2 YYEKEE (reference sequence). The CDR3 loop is CASSLLTNEKLFF. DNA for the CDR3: TGTGCCAGCAGCTTGCTAACTAATGAAAAACTGTTTTTT.

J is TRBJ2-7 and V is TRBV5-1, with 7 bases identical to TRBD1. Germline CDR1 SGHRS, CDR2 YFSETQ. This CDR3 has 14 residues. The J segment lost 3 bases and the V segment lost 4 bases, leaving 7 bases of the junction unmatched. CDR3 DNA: TGCGCCAGCAGCACGGGACAGAGGTTCTACGAGCAGTACTTC. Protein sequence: CASSTGQRFYEQYF.

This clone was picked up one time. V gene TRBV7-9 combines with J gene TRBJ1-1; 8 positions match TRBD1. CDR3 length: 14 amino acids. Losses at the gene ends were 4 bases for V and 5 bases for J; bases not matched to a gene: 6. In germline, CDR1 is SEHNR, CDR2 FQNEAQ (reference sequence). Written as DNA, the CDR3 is TGTGCCAGCAGCTCGGGACAGGAGCAAACTGAAGCTTTCTTT. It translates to CASSSGQEQTEAFF.

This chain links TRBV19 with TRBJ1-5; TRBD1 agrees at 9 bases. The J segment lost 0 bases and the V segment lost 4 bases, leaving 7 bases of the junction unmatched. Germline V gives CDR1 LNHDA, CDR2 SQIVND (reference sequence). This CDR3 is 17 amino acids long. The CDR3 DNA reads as TGTGCCAGTAGTACAACCACAGGGGGCCCTAGCAATCAGCCCCAGCATTTT. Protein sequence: CASSTTTGGPSNQPQHF.

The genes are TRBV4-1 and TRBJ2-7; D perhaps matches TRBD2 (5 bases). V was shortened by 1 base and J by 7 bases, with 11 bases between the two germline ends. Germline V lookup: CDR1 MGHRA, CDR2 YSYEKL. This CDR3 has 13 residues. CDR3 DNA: TGCGCCAGCAGCCAAGTCGGGGTGCGGGAGCAGTACTTC. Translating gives CASSQVGVREQYF.

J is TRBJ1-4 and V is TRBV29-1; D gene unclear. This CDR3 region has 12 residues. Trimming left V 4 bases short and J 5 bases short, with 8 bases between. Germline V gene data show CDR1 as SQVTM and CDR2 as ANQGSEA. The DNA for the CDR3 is TGCAGCGTTGGCCGGGAAAATGAAAAACTGTTTTTT. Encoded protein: CSVGRENEKLFF.

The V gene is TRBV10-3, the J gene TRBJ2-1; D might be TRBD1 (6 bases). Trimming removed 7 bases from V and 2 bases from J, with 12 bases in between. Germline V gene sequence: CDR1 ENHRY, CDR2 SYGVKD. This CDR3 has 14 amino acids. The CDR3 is CAITRQGPYNEQFF. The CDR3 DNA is TGTGCCATCACCCGTCAGGGGCCCTACAATGAGCAGTTCTTC.

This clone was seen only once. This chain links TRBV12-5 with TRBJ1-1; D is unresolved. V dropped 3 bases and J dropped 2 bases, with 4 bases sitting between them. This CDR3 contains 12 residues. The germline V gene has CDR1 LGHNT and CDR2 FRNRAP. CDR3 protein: CASGFTNTEAFF. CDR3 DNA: TGTGCTAGTGGTTTCACTAACACTGAAGCTTTCTTT.

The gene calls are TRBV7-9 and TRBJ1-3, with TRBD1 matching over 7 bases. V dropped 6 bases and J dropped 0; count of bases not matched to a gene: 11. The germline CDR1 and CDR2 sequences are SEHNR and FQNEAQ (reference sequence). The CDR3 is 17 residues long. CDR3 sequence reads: CASRPTTGAISGNTIYF. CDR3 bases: TGTGCCAGCAGACCAACAACAGGGGCCATCTCTGGAAACACCATATATTTT.

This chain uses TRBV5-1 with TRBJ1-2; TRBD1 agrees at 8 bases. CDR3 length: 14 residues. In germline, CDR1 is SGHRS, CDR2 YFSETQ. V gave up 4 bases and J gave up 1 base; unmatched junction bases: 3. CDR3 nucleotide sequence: TGCGCCAGCAGCCTGGGACAGGTTAACTATGGCTACACCTTC. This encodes CASSLGQVNYGYTF. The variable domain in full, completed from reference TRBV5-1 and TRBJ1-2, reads KAGVTQTPRYLIKTRGQQVTLSCSPISGHRSVSWYQQTPGQGLQFLFEYFSETQRNKGNFPGRFSGRQFSNSRSEMNVSTLELGDSALYLCASSLGQVNYGYTFGSGTRLTVV.

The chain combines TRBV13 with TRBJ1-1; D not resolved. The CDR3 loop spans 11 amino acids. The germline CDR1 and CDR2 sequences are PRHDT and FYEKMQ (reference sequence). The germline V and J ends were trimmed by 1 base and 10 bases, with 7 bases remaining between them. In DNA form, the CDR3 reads TGTGCCAGCAGCTTAGTTCAGGTAGCTTTCTTT. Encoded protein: CASSLVQVAFF. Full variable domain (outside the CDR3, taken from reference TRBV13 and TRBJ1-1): AAGVIQSPRHLIKEKRETATLKCYPIPRHDTVYWYQQGPGQDPQFLISFYEKMQSDKGSIPDRFSAQQFSDYHSELNMSSLELGDSALYFCASSLVQVAFFGQGTRLTVV.

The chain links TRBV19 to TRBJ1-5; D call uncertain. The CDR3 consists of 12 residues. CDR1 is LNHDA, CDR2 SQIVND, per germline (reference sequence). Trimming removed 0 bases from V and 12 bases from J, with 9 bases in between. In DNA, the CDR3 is TGTGCCAGTAGTATAGACGAGGCGGGCCAGCATTTT. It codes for CASSIDEAGQHF.

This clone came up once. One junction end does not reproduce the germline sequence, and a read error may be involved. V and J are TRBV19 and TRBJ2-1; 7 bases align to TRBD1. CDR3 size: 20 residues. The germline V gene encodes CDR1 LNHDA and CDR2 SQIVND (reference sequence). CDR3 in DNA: TGTGCCAGTACTCCGGGACAGTCGTACACCACCACTAATCCTTACAATGAACAGTTCTTC. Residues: CASTPGQSYTTTNPYNEQFF.

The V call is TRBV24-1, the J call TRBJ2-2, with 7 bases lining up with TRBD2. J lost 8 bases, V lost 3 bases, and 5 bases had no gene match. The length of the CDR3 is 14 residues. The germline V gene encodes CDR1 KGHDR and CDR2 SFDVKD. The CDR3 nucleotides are TGTGCCACCAGTGATGGACTAGTCCGGGGGGAGCTGTTTTTT. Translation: CATSDGLVRGELFF.

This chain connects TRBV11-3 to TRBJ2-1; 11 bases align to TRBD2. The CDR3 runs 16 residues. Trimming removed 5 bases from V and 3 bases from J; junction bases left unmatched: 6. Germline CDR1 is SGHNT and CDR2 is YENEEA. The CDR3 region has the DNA TGTGCCAGCAGCCTAAATAGCGGGGGGGACTACAATGAGCAGTTCTTC. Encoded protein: CASSLNSGGDYNEQFF.

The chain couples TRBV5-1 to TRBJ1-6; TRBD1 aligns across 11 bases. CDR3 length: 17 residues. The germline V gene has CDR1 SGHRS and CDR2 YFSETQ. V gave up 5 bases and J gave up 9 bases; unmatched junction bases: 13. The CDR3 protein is CASSRVRPGQGGSPLHF. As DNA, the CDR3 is TGCGCCAGCAGTCGTGTACGTCCGGGACAGGGGGGTTCACCCCTCCACTTT.